This T cell receptor (beta chain) is from a study of CD8 T cells in ankylosing spondylitis. At least ten counts were recorded for this clonotype. MiXCR, applied by TCRdb to the 5' RACE reads, yields one record per CDR3 protein. Here the sample spans some 38,000 distinct CDR3 sequences, 2.5% to 3.5% being singletons. Trimming stripped 2 bases from V and 2 bases from J, with 7 bases between. This CDR3 is 13 amino acids long. The germline V gene encodes CDR1 SGDLS and CDR2 YYNGEE. The sequence was obtained from a male donor with ankylosing spondylitis or in good health (not recorded which). Input material: blood, either unsorted or a sorted T cell fraction (not recorded which). This sequence joins TRBV9 and TRBJ2-5; D not resolved. In DNA, the CDR3 is TGTGCCAGCAGCGTTGACTTACAAGAGACCCAGTACTTC. Protein sequence: CASSVDLQETQYF.